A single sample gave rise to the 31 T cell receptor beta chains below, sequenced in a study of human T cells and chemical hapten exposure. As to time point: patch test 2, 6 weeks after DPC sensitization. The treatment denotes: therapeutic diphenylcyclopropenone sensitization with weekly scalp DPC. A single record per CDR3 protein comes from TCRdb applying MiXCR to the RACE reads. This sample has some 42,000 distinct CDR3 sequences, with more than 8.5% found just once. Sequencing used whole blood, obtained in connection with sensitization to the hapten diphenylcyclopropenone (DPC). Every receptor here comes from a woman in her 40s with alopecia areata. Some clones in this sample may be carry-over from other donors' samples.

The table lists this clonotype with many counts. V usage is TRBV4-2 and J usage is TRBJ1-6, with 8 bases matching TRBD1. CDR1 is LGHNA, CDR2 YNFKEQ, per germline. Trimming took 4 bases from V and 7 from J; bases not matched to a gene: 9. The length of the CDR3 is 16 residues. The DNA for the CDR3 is TGTGCCAGCAGCCCGGACAGGGACCAGGGGAATTCACCCCTCCACTTT. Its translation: CASSPDRDQGNSPLHF.

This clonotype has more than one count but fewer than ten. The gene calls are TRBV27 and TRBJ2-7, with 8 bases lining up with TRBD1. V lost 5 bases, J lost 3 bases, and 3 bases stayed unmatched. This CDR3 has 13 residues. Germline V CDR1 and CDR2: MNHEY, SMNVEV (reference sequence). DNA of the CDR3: TGTGCCAGCAGTATAACAGGGGGCTACGAGCAGTACTTC. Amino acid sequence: CASSITGGYEQYF.

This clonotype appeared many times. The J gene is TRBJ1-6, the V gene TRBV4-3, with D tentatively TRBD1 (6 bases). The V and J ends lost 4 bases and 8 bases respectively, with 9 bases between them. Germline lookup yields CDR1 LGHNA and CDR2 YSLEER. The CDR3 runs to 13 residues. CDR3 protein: CASSRRQDSPLHF. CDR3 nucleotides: TGCGCCAGCAGCCGGAGACAGGATTCACCCCTCCACTTT.

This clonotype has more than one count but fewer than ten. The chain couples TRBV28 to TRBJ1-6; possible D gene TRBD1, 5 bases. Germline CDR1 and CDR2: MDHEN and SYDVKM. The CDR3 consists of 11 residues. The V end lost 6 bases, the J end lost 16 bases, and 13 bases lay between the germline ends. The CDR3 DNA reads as TGTGCCAGCAGCCCCCGGGGGGAACTCCACTTT. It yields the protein CASSPRGELHF.

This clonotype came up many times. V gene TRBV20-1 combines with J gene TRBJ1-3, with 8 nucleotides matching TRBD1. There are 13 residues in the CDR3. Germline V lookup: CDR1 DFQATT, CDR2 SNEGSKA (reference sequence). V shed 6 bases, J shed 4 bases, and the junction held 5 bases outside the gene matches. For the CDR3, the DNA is TGCAGTGCCAGACAGGGGAACGGAAACACCATATATTTT. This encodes CSARQGNGNTIYF.

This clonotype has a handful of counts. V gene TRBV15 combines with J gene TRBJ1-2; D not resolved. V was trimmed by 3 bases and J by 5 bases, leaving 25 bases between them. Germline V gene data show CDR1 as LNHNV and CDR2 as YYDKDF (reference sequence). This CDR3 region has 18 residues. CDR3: CATSSRPITMRAPYGYTF. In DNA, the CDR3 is TGTGCCACCAGCAGCCGTCCCATTACGATGAGGGCCCCGTATGGCTACACCTTC.

The CDR3 coding sequence is TGTGCCAGTAGAAGGACTAGCGGGGGCCCCCCCTACGAGCAGTACTTC. Its translation: CASRRTSGGPPYEQYF. The chain joins TRBV19 to TRBJ2-7; 13 nucleotides align to TRBD2. V was pared by 6 bases and J by 2 bases, with 7 bases of the junction left unmatched. Germline values: CDR1 LNHDA, CDR2 SQIVND (reference sequence). This CDR3 contains 16 residues.

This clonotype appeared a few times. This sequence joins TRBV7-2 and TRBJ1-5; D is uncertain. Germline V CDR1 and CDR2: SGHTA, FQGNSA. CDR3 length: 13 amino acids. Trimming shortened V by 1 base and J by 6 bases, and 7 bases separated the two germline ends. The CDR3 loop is CASSLGPFQPQHF. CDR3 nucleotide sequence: TGTGCCAGCAGCTTAGGGCCTTTTCAGCCCCAGCATTTT.

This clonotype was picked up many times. For the CDR3, the DNA is TGCAGTGCTAGCAGACACAGGGGGCGCCGGACTGAAGCTTTCTTT. This sequence encodes CSASRHRGRRTEAFF. This rearrangement joins TRBV20-1 to TRBJ1-1, with 9 bases aligning to TRBD1. There are 15 residues in the CDR3. CDR1 is DFQATT and CDR2 is SNEGSKA in the germline V gene (reference sequence). Losses at the gene ends were 3 bases for V and 5 bases for J; bases not matched to a gene: 10.

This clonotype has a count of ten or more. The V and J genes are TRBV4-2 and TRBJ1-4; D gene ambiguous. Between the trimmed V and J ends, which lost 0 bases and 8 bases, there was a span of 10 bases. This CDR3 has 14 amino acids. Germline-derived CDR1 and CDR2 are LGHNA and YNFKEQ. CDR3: CASSQEESGEKLFF. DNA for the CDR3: TGTGCCAGCAGCCAAGAAGAATCAGGAGAAAAACTGTTTTTT.

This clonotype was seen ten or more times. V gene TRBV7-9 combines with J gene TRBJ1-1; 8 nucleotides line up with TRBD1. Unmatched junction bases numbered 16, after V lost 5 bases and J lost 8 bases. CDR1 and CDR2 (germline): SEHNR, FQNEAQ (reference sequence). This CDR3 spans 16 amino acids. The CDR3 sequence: CASSIKRRQGKMEAFF. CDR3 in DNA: TGTGCCAGCAGCATCAAACGAAGACAGGGGAAGATGGAAGCTTTCTTT.

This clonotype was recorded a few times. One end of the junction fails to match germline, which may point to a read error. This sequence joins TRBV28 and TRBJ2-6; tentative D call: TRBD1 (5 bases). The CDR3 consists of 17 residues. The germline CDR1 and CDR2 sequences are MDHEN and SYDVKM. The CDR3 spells CASSPRRFSSGANVLAF. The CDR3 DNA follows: TGTGCCAGCAGCCCACGGAGATTCAGCTCTGGGGCCAACGTCCTGGCTTTC.

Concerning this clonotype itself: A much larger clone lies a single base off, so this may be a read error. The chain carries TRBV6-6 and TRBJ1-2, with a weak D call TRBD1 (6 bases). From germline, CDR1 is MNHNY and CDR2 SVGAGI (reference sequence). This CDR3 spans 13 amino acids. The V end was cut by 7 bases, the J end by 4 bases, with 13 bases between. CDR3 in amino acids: CASKHQGTYGYTF. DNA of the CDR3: TGTGCCAGCAAACATCAGGGGACCTATGGCTACACCTTC.

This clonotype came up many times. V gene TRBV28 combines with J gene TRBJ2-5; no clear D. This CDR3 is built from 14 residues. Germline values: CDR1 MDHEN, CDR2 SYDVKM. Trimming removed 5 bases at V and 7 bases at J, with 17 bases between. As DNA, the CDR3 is TGTGCCAGCAGTGGAACACTCCGTGTGTGGACCCAGTACTTC. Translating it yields CASSGTLRVWTQYF.

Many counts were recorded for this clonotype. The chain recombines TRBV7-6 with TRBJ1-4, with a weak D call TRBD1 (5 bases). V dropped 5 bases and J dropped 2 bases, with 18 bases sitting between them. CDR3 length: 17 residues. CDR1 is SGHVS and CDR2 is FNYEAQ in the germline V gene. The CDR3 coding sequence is TGTGCCAGCAGCGCCTACCCGACCGGGACCACTAATGAAAAACTGTTTTTT. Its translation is CASSAYPTGTTNEKLFF.

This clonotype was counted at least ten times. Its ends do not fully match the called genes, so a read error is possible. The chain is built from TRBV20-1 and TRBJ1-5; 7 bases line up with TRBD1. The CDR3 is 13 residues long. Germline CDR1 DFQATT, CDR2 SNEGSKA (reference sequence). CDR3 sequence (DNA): TGCAGTGCGAGAGAGGGGGCGGGTCAGCCCCAGCATTTT. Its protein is CSAREGAGQPQHF.

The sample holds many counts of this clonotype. This chain's CDR3 is CASSLSGGAQTQYF. The CDR3 region has the DNA TGTGCCAGCAGCTTATCAGGGGGTGCACAGACCCAGTACTTC. The chain recombines TRBV7-7 with TRBJ2-5; 7 bases align to TRBD1. V dropped 2 bases and J dropped 6; count of bases not matched to a gene: 6. Germline CDR1 is SSHAT and CDR2 is FNYEAQ (reference sequence). The length of the CDR3 is 14 residues.

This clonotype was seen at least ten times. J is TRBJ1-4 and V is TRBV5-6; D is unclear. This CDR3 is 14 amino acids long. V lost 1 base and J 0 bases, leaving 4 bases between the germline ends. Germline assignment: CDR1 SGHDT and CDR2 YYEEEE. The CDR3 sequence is CASSLWSTNEKLFF. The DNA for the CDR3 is TGTGCCAGCAGCTTGTGGTCAACTAATGAAAAACTGTTTTTT.

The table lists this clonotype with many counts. Here the CDR3 DNA reads TGTGCCAGCAGTTCCTCGACAGGGGGCGCAGCCAATGAGCAGTTCTTC. This gives the protein CASSSSTGGAANEQFF. This chain links TRBV12-3 or TRBV12-4 with TRBJ2-1; 10 bases line up with TRBD1. This CDR3 has 16 residues. After removal of 4 bases from V and 6 bases from J, the junction contained 9 bases not matched to a gene.

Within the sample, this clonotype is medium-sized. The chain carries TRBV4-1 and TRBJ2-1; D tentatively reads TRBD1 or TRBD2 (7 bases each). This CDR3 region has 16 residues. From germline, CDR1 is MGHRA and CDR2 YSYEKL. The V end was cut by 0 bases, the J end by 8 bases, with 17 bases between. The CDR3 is CASSQDSGGGSYEQFF. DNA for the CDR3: TGCGCCAGCAGCCAAGACTCAGGGGGGGGATCATATGAGCAGTTCTTC.

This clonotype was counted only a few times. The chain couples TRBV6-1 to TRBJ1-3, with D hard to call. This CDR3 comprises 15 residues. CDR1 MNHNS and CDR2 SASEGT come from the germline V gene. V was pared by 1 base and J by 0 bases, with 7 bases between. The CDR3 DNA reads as TGTGCCAGCAGTGAAGACGGTAGCTCTGGAAACACCATATATTTT. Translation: CASSEDGSSGNTIYF.

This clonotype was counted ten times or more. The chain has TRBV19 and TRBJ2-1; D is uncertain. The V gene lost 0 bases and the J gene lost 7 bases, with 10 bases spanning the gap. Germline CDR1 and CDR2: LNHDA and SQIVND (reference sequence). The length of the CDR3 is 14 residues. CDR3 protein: CASSIDQAWNEQFF. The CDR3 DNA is TGTGCCAGTAGTATAGATCAGGCTTGGAATGAGCAGTTCTTC.

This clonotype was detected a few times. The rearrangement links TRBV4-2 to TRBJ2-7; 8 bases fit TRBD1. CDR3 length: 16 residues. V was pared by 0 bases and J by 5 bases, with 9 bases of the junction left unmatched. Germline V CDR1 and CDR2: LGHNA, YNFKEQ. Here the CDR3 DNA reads TGTGCCAGCAGCCAAGATGATGGGACAGGAATCAACGAGCAGTACTTC. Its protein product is CASSQDDGTGINEQYF.

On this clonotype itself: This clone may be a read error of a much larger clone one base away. The CDR3 spells CASSRYDSYEQYF. CDR3 nucleotide sequence: TGTGCCAGCAGTAGGTACGACTCCTACGAGCAGTACTTC. This chain joins TRBV25-1 and TRBJ2-7; D call uncertain. This CDR3 contains 13 residues. Germline V gene data show CDR1 as MGHDK and CDR2 as SYGVNS. V gave up 5 bases and J gave up 0 bases, with 8 bases separating them.

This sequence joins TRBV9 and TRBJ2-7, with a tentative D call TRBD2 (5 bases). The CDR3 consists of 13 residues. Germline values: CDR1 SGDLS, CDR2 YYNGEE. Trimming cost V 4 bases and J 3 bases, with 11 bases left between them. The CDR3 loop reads CASSISEGYEQYF. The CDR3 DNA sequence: TGTGCCAGCAGCATCAGTGAGGGCTACGAGCAGTACTTC.

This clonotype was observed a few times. The CDR3 reads CASSYSQRGGSDTQYF. CDR3 in DNA: TGTGCCAGCAGTTACTCTCAGCGGGGGGGCTCAGATACGCAGTATTTT. The V and J genes are TRBV6-6 and TRBJ2-3; 10 nucleotides line up with TRBD2. The CDR3 is 16 amino acids. Looked up from germline, CDR1 is MNHNY and CDR2 is SVGAGI (reference sequence). V trimming: 0 bases; J trimming: 4 bases; junction bases outside the gene matches: 4.

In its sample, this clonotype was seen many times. CDR3 DNA: TGTGCCAGCAGTCCCCCGGCAGGGGTAATAGAGCAGTACTTC. Protein: CASSPPAGVIEQYF. The chain carries TRBV12-3 or TRBV12-4 and TRBJ2-7, with D tentatively TRBD1 (6 bases). CDR3 size: 14 residues. V was trimmed by 5 bases and J by 7 bases, leaving 18 bases between them.

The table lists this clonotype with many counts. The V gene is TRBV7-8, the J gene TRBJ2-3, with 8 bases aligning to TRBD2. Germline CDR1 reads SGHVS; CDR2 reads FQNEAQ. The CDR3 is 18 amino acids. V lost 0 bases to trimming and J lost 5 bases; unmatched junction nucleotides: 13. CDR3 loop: CASSLAWDGGAIGDTQYF. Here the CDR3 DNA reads TGTGCCAGCAGCTTAGCGTGGGACGGGGGGGCCATTGGAGATACGCAGTATTTT.

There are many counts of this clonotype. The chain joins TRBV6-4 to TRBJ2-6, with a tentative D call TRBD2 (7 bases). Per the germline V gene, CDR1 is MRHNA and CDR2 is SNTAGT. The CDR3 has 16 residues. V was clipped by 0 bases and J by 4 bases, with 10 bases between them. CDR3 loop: CASSDSGGAGANVLTF. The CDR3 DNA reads TGTGCCAGCAGTGACTCAGGGGGGGCAGGGGCCAACGTCCTGACTTTC.

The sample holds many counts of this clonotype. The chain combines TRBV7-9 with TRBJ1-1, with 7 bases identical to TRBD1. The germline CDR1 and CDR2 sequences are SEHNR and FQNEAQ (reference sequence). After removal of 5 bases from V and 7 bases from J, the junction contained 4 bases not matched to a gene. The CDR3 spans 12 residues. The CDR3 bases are TGTGCCAGCAGCGAATGGACAGGTGAAGCTTTCTTT. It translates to CASSEWTGEAFF.

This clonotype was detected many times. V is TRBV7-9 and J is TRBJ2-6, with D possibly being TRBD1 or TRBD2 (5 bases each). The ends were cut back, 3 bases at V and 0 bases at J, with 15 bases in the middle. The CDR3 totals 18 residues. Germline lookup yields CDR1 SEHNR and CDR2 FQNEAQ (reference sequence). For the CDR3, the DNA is TGTGCCAGCAGCTTTGTCATTATGGGGGACTCTGGGGCCAACGTCCTGACTTTC. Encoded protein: CASSFVIMGDSGANVLTF.